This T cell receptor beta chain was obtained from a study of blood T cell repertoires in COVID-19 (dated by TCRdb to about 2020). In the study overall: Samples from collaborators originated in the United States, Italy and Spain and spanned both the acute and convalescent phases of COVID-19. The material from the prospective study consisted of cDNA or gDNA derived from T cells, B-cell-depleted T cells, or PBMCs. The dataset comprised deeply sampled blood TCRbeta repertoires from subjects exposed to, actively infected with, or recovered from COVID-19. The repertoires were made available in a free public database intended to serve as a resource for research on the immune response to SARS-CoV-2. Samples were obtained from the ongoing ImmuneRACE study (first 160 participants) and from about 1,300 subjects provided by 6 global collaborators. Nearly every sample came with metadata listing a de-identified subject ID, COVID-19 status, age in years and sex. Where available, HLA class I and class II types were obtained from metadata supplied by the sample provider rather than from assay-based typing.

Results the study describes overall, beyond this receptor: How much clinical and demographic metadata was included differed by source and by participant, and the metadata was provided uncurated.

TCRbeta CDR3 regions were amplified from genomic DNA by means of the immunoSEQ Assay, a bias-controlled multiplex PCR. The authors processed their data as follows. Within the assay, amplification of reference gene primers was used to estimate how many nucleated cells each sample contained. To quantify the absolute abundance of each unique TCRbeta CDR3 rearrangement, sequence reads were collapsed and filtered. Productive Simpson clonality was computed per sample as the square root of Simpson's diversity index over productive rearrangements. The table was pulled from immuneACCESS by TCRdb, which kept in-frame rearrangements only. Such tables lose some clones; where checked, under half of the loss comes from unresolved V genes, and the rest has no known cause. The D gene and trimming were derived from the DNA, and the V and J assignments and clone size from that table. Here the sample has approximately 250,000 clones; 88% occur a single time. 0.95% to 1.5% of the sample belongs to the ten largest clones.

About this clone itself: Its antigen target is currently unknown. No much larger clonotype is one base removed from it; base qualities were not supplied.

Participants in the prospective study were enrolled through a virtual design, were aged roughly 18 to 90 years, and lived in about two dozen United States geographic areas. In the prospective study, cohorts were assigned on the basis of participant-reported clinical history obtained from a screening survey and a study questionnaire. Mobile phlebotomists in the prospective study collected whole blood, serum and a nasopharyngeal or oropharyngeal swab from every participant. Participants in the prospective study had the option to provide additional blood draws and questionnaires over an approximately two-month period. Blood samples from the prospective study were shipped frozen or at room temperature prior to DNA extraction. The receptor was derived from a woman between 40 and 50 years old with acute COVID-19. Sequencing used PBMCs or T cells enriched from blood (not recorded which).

CDR3 loop: CASSLVGRNEQFF. The DNA sequence reads TGTGCCAGCAGTTTAGTGGGGCGCAATGAGCAGTTCTTC. This chain is built from TRBV27 and TRBJ2-1; TRBD1 is a possible D gene, resting on 5 matching bases. The CDR3 covers 13 residues, taking in both the cysteine and the phenylalanine. This entry keeps only the CDR3 DNA: 39 bases, framed from base 1. Cut back by 2 bases and 6 bases, the V and J ends lie 8 bases apart. The germline V gene (reference sequence) specifies MNHEY as CDR1 and SMNVEV as CDR2.